The present entry profiles one TCR beta chain with its context. Its antigen remains unknown. Treatment reported: roughly 20 received Ad26.COV2.S at low or high dose, single or two shots; 5 received placebo; per-sample allocation not given. Samples analyzed were those drawn on day 63 after the first vaccine or placebo injection. Boston supplied an adult donor aged 18-55 years. This sample is part of a study of Ad26.COV2.S vaccination and SARS-CoV-2 variants. Turning to the study itself: Ad26.COV2.S shots went into the muscle once or twice, 56 days apart. Study-level findings and limits: Researchers reported similar non-spike TCR breadth in vaccine and placebo recipients.

The CDR3 length is 14 residues. The J segment lost 0 bases and the V segment lost 6 bases, leaving 5 bases of the junction unmatched. The germline V gene has CDR1 MNHEY and CDR2 SVGAGI. Sequenced by immunoSEQ multiplex PCR; TCRdb stores in-frame clones only, minus some. The repertoire consists of approximately 240,000 clones, with around nine tenths occurring once and the leading ten covering about 10%. The sequencing here drew on peripheral blood, taken in a trial of Ad26.COV2.S vaccine versus placebo. This clonotype was obtained from a person aged 18-60 years who received the Ad26.COV2.S COVID-19 vaccine or a placebo. The V gene is TRBV6-5, the J gene TRBJ2-7, with 7 bases identical to TRBD1. The CDR3 DNA reads TGTGCCAGCAGGATGACAGGGCTCTCCTACGAGCAGTACTTC. It translates to CASRMTGLSYEQYF.